The 27 T cell receptor beta chains listed next were all sequenced from one sample in a study of T cells after yellow fever vaccination. In TCRdb, the 5' RACE reads were re-called with MiXCR into one record per CDR3 protein. This table has more than 30,000 distinct CDR3 sequences, around 6.7% appearing once. This specimen was PBMCs, either bulk or a sorted T-cell subset (CD4+, CD8+, memory, or dextramer-sorted; not recorded which), taken on the day of the first yellow fever vaccination. The receptors shown here come from a man between 18 and 35 years old who received the YFV17D yellow fever vaccine.

The chain recombines TRBV4-3 with TRBJ2-1; D possibly uses TRBD1 or TRBD2 (5 bases each). The CDR3 length is 14 residues. The V end was cut by 11 bases, the J end by 3 bases, with 17 bases between. Germline V gives CDR1 LGHNA, CDR2 YSLEER. The CDR3 bases are TGCGCCGGGAGCCAAGGGACCTACTACAATGAGCAGTTCTTC. It specifies CAGSQGTYYNEQFF.

This clonotype occurred many times. V is TRBV11-2 and J is TRBJ2-3, with D possibly called TRBD1 or TRBD2 (5 bases each). Germline-derived CDR1 and CDR2 are SGHAT and FQNNGV. V was cut by 2 bases and J by 0 bases, with 9 bases left in between. The CDR3 runs 15 residues. CDR3 sequence (DNA): TGTGCCAGCAGCTTAAACGGGGCCAGCACAGATACGCAGTATTTT. The encoded protein is CASSLNGASTDTQYF.

Comment on this clonotype: A much larger clone sits a single nucleotide away, making a read error possible. This chain connects TRBV20-1 to TRBJ2-1; 8 bases are shared with TRBD2. The CDR3 extends over 16 amino acids. Germline lookup yields CDR1 DFQATT and CDR2 SNEGSKA (reference sequence). V shed 5 bases and J 1 base; nucleotides not matched to a gene: 10. CDR3 nucleotide sequence: TGCAGTGCTGGAGGAGGTCGCGGGGGGTCCTACAATGAGCAGTTCTTC. Encoded protein: CSAGGGRGGSYNEQFF.

This clonotype occurred a few times. The rearrangement links TRBV20-1 to TRBJ1-5; the D gene is possibly TRBD1 (6 bases). The CDR3 sequence is 14 residues long. V dropped 5 bases and J dropped 0 bases, with 11 bases sitting between them. Germline lookup yields CDR1 DFQATT and CDR2 SNEGSKA (reference sequence). This chain's CDR3 is CSAQGHDSNQPQHF. For the CDR3, the DNA is TGCAGTGCTCAGGGACACGATAGCAATCAGCCCCAGCATTTT.

This clonotype has a count of ten or more. The chain is built from TRBV15 and TRBJ2-1; D is ambiguous. This CDR3 comprises 14 residues. V lost 1 base and J lost 6, with 10 bases in between. Looked up from germline, CDR1 is LNHNV and CDR2 is YYDKDF (reference sequence). Here the CDR3 reads CATSRALGRNEQFF. The CDR3 DNA sequence: TGTGCCACCAGCAGAGCCCTCGGACGCAATGAGCAGTTCTTC.

CDR3 in amino acids: CASSQEVGTGGSYEQYF. For the CDR3, the DNA is TGCGCCAGCAGCCAAGAAGTGGGGACAGGGGGCTCCTACGAGCAGTACTTC. The rearrangement uses TRBV4-1 and TRBJ2-7; TRBD1 matches at 11 bases. CDR3 length: 17 residues. Germline V gene lookup returns CDR1 MGHRA and CDR2 YSYEKL. Unmatched junction bases numbered 4, after V lost 0 bases and J lost 0 bases.

There are many counts of this clonotype. This chain links TRBV18 with TRBJ2-1; the D is unclear. The CDR3 has 14 amino acids. V was trimmed by 0 bases and J by 8 bases, leaving 11 bases between them. CDR1 and CDR2 from the germline V gene are KGHSH and LQKENI. CDR3 region: CASSPPQSFDEQFF. As DNA, the CDR3 is TGTGCCAGCTCACCACCGCAATCGTTCGATGAGCAGTTCTTC.

This clonotype was seen at least ten times. The rearrangement uses TRBV10-3 and TRBJ2-1, with D unresolved. Trimming cost V 4 bases and J 4 bases, with 23 bases left between them. The germline V gene has CDR1 ENHRY and CDR2 SYGVKD. CDR3 length: 18 residues. CDR3 sequence reads: CAISGPSMTALRYNEQFF. CDR3 DNA: TGTGCCATCAGTGGGCCTTCCATGACGGCTCTGCGGTACAATGAGCAGTTCTTC.

This clonotype ranks as medium-sized. The genes are TRBV5-1 and TRBJ2-5; D is unclear. The germline gives CDR1 SGHRS, CDR2 YFSETQ. Trimming cost V 0 bases and J 1 base, with 10 bases left between them. This CDR3 is built from 15 residues. The CDR3 protein is CASSLVQAGQETQYF. CDR3 bases: TGCGCCAGCAGCTTGGTTCAGGCAGGCCAAGAGACCCAGTACTTC. The entire variable domain, with the rest obtained from reference TRBV5-1 and TRBJ2-5, is as follows: KAGVTQTPRYLIKTRGQQVTLSCSPISGHRSVSWYQQTPGQGLQFLFEYFSETQRNKGNFPGRFSGRQFSNSRSEMNVSTLELGDSALYLCASSLVQAGQETQYFGPGTRLLVL.

This clonotype was recorded at least ten times. The chain carries TRBV6-5 and TRBJ1-4, with 7 bases fitting TRBD1. CDR3 length: 14 residues. Germline-derived CDR1 and CDR2 are MNHEY and SVGAGI. The V gene end was trimmed by 4 bases and the J gene end by 8 bases; junction bases not matched to a gene: 7. The CDR3 is CASSLQGPMEKLFF. In nucleotides, the CDR3 is TGTGCCAGCAGTTTACAGGGGCCCATGGAAAAACTGTTTTTT.

This clonotype has only a few counts. The chain has TRBV12-3 or TRBV12-4 and TRBJ1-3, with 9 bases aligning to TRBD1. CDR3 length: 15 amino acids. Losses at the gene ends were 6 bases for V and 3 bases for J; bases not matched to a gene: 6. The chain's CDR3 is CASRPTGGLGNTIYF. CDR3 sequence (DNA): TGTGCCAGCAGGCCAACAGGGGGCCTTGGAAACACCATATATTTT.

This clonotype has ten or more counts. The chain combines TRBV7-2 with TRBJ2-5; D is tentatively TRBD1 or TRBD2 (5 bases each). The CDR3 has 13 amino acids. V was clipped by 2 bases and J by 5 bases, with 9 bases between them. CDR1 is SGHTA and CDR2 is FQGNSA in the germline V gene. This CDR3 is CASSLRREETQYF. In DNA form, the CDR3 reads TGTGCCAGCAGCTTACGCAGGGAGGAGACCCAGTACTTC.

In this sample, this clonotype turned up many times. The chain joins TRBV2 to TRBJ2-2; no firm D call. With 7 bases removed from V and 7 bases from J, the gap between germline ends came to 10 bases. This CDR3 contains 12 residues. CDR1 is SNHLY and CDR2 is FYNNEI in the germline V gene. CDR3 sequence reads: CASILDGGELFF. In nucleotides, the CDR3 is TGTGCCAGCATTCTGGATGGCGGGGAGCTGTTTTTT.

The chain links TRBV7-6 to TRBJ2-1; D might be TRBD1 (5 bases). The germline V gene encodes CDR1 SGHVS and CDR2 FNYEAQ. V lost 2 bases and J 15 bases, leaving 17 bases between the germline ends. There are 13 residues in the CDR3. The CDR3 loop reads CASSLQDARDRFF. For the CDR3, the DNA is TGTGCCAGCAGCTTACAGGACGCCAGGGATCGGTTCTTC. Drawing the rest from reference TRBV7-6 and TRBJ2-1, the complete variable domain is GAGVSQSPRYKVTKRGQDVALRCDPISGHVSLYWYRQALGQGPEFLTYFNYEAQQDKSGLPNDRFSAERPEGSISTLTIQRTEQRDSAMYRCASSLQDARDRFFGPGTRLTVL.

This clonotype was recorded many times. This chain connects TRBV4-3 to TRBJ1-2; 7 nucleotides agree with TRBD1. The germline V gene encodes CDR1 LGHNA and CDR2 YSLEER. Losses at the gene ends were 0 bases for V and 0 bases for J; bases not matched to a gene: 1. The CDR3 consists of 15 residues. CDR3 DNA sequence: TGCGCCAGCAGCCAAGATCAGGGGGCTAACTATGGCTACACCTTC. Protein sequence: CASSQDQGANYGYTF.

This clonotype was seen at least ten times. This sequence joins TRBV7-8 and TRBJ1-1, with 8 bases aligning to TRBD1. The length of the CDR3 is 13 residues. Trimming cost V 5 bases and J 11 bases; bases outside gene matches: 10. CDR1 is SGHVS, CDR2 FQNEAQ, per germline. The CDR3 DNA reads TGTGCCAGCAGCACCACGACAGGGGTTCGTGCTTTCTTT. It yields the protein CASSTTTGVRAFF.

This chain uses TRBV28 with TRBJ2-1; 9 bases align to TRBD1. This CDR3 is 13 amino acids long. The germline V gene has CDR1 MDHEN and CDR2 SYDVKM. V gave up 4 bases and J gave up 10 bases; unmatched junction bases: 5. The CDR3 coding sequence is TGTGCCAGCAGTTCCGGGACAGGGAACGAGCAGTTCTTC. It yields the protein CASSSGTGNEQFF.

This clonotype has at least ten counts. The chain links TRBV20-1 to TRBJ2-5; 9 bases are shared with TRBD1. CDR3 length: 19 residues. J was trimmed by 2 bases and V by 1 base; bases with no gene match: 17. Germline lookup yields CDR1 DFQATT and CDR2 SNEGSKA (reference sequence). CDR3 residues: CSARGIERHRDRVQETQYF. CDR3 nucleotides: TGCAGTGCTAGAGGCATTGAAAGACACCGGGACAGGGTTCAAGAGACCCAGTACTTC.

This clonotype was recorded at least ten times. The gene calls are TRBV7-9 and TRBJ2-3; unclear D gene. The V and J ends lost 5 bases and 1 base respectively, with 13 bases between them. The CDR3 is made up of 15 amino acids. CDR1 is SEHNR and CDR2 is FQNEAQ in the germline V gene (reference sequence). The CDR3: CASSRLVWGTDTQYF. The CDR3 DNA sequence: TGTGCCAGCAGCCGACTCGTTTGGGGCACAGATACGCAGTATTTT.

This clonotype showed up many times. The gene calls are TRBV6-2 or TRBV6-3 and TRBJ2-2, with 8 bases lining up with TRBD1. Germline values: CDR1 MNHEY, CDR2 SVGEGT. The CDR3 is made up of 16 amino acids. With 4 bases clipped from V and 5 bases from J, the junction kept 9 bases outside the gene matches. CDR3 amino acids: CASSSEDRVGTGELFF. CDR3 in DNA: TGTGCCAGCAGTTCCGAGGACAGGGTGGGGACCGGGGAGCTGTTTTTT.

The sample holds many counts of this clonotype. The chain links TRBV24-1 to TRBJ2-3, with a weak D call TRBD2 (6 bases). There are 15 residues in the CDR3. CDR1 and CDR2 (germline): KGHDR, SFDVKD. Trimming left V 3 bases short and J 2 bases short, with 11 bases between. Here the CDR3 reads CATSDPGTVTDTQYF. CDR3 bases: TGTGCCACCAGTGATCCTGGGACTGTCACAGATACGCAGTATTTT.

This clonotype has just a few counts. The genes are TRBV29-1 and TRBJ1-5, with 9 bases that match TRBD1. The V gene end was trimmed by 6 bases and the J gene end by 5 bases; junction bases not matched to a gene: 8. Germline CDR1 is SQVTM and CDR2 is ANQGSEA. There are 14 residues in the CDR3. The CDR3 spells CSVAGTGKDQPQHF. Here the CDR3 DNA reads TGCAGCGTCGCCGGGACAGGGAAAGATCAGCCCCAGCATTTT. Together with reference TRBV29-1 and TRBJ1-5, the CDR3 gives the full variable domain: SAVISQKPSRDICQRGTSLTIQCQVDSQVTMMFWYRQQPGQSLTLIATANQGSEATYESGFVIDKFPISRPNLTFSTLTVSNMSPEDSSIYLCSVAGTGKDQPQHFGDGTRLSIL.

CDR3 nucleotide sequence: TGTGCCAGCTCACCAAGTTTTGAGCAGTTCTTC. Its protein product is CASSPSFEQFF. This chain connects TRBV18 to TRBJ2-1, with D unclear. The CDR3 sequence is 11 residues long. The V gene's germline CDR1 is KGHSH and CDR2 LQKENI. Between the trimmed V and J ends, which lost 2 bases and 9 bases, there was a span of 5 bases.

This clonotype was counted many times. The rearrangement joins TRBV20-1 to TRBJ2-3; 12 nucleotides match TRBD2. The CDR3 is 16 residues long. After removal of 0 bases from V and 4 bases from J, the junction contained 5 bases not matched to a gene. CDR1 is DFQATT and CDR2 is SNEGSKA in the germline V gene (reference sequence). The CDR3 spells CSARDRASGGADTQYF. The CDR3 bases are TGCAGTGCTAGAGATCGGGCTAGCGGGGGGGCAGATACGCAGTATTTT.

Only a few counts were recorded for this clonotype. J is TRBJ1-2 and V is TRBV5-6; 7 nucleotides match TRBD1. V lost 4 bases and J lost 4; bases outside the gene matches: 7. The CDR3 contains 14 residues. Germline values: CDR1 SGHDT, CDR2 YYEEEE. Here the CDR3 reads CASSLTGFPYGYTF. CDR3 bases: TGTGCCAGCAGCCTGACAGGGTTTCCCTATGGCTACACCTTC. The full variable domain, with the rest looked up from reference TRBV5-6 and TRBJ1-2, is DAGVTQSPTHLIKTRGQQVTLRCSPKSGHDTVSWYQQALGQGPQFIFQYYEEEERQRGNFPDRFSGHQFPNYSSELNVNALLLGDSALYLCASSLTGFPYGYTFGSGTRLTVV.

This clonotype was recorded at least ten times. This chain uses TRBV5-1 with TRBJ2-3; D possibly uses TRBD1 or TRBD2 (5 bases each). From germline, CDR1 is SGHRS and CDR2 YFSETQ. The ends were cut back, 1 base at V and 6 bases at J, with 15 bases in the middle. CDR3 length: 15 residues. The CDR3 DNA sequence: TGCGCCAGCAGCTTGCTCCGGGGCGGTATCGATACGCAGTATTTT. Its translation: CASSLLRGGIDTQYF.

This clonotype was observed many times. The genes are TRBV7-3 and TRBJ2-4, with a weak D call TRBD2 (6 bases). V dropped 5 bases and J dropped 1 base, with 15 bases sitting between them. This CDR3 contains 16 residues. Germline V lookup: CDR1 SGHTA, CDR2 FQGTGA. CDR3 sequence reads: CASSIMGGVAKNIQYF. The CDR3 DNA is TGTGCCAGCAGCATAATGGGCGGGGTCGCCAAAAACATTCAGTACTTC.